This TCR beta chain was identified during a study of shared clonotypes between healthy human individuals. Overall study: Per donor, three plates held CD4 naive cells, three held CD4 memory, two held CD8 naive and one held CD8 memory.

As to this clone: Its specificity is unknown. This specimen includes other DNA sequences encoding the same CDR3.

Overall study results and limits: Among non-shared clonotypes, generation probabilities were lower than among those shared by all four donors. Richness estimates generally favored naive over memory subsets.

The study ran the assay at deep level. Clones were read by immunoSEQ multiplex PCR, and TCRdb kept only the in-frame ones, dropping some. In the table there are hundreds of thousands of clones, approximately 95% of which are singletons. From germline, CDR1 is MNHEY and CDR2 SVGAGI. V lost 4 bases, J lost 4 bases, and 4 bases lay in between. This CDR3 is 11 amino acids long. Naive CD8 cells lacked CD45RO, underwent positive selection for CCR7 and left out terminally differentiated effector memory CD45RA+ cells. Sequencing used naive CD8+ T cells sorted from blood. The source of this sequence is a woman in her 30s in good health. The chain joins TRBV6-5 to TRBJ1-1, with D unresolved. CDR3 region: CASSLGTEAFF. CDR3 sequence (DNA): TGTGCCAGCAGTTTGGGCACTGAAGCTTTCTTT.